This T cell receptor (beta chain) was found in a study of cytotoxic CD8 clonotypes in ibrutinib-treated CLL. Clones were read by immunoSEQ multiplex PCR, and TCRdb kept only the in-frame ones, dropping some. The sample has 250,000 to 350,000 clones, 70% to 80% seen once. V gave up 4 bases and J gave up 4 bases, with 22 bases separating them. The CDR3 has 17 residues. The V gene's germline CDR1 is MDHEN and CDR2 SYDVKM. This clone came up many times. The V call is TRBV28, the J call TRBJ2-5, with a tentative D call TRBD1 (6 bases). The sample here was PBMCs, taken at disease progression, from a patient treated with ibrutinib. This TCR was sampled from a human donor with chronic lymphocytic leukemia. In DNA, the CDR3 is TGTGCCAGCAGTTCCCGAATGACAGGTCTCCTGGGAGAGACCCAGTACTTC. Its translation is CASSSRMTGLLGETQYF.